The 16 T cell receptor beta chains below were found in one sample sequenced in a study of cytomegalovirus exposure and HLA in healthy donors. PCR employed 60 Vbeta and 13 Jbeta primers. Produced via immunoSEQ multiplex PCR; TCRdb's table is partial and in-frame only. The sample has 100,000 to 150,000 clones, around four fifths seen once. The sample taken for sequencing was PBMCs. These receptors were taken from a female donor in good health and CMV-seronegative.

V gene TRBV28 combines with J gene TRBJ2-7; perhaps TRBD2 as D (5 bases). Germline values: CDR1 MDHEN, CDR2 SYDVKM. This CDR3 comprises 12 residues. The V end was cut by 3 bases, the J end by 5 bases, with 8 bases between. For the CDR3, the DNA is TGTGCCAGCAGTTTTGTCGGGGACGAGCAGTACTTC. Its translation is CASSFVGDEQYF.

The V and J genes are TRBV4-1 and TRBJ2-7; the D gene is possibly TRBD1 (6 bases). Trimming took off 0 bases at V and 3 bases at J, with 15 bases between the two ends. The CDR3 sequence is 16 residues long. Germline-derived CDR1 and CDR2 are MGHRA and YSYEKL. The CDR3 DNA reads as TGCGCCAGCAGCCAAGACAGGGGCAATGGGCGCTACGAGCAGTACTTC. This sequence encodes CASSQDRGNGRYEQYF.

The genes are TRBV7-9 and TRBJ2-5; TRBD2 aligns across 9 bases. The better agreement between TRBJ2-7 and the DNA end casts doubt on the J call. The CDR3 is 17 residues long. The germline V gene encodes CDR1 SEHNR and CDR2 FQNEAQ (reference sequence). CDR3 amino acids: CASSPGAGGVFEDEQYF. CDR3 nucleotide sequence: TGTGCCAGCAGCCCAGGCGCGGGAGGGGTTTTTGAAGACGAGCAGTACTTC.

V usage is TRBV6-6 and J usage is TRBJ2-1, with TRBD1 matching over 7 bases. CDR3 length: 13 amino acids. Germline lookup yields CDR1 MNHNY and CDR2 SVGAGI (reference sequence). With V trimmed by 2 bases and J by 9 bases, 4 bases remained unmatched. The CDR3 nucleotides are TGTGCCAGCAGTTACAGGGGGCAGTTTGAGCAGTTCTTC. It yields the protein CASSYRGQFEQFF.

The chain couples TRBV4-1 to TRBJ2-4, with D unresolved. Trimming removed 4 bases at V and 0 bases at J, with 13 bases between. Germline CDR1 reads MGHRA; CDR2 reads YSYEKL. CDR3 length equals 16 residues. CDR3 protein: CASSRQTVLAKNIQYF. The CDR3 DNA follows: TGCGCCAGCAGCCGACAAACAGTCTTAGCCAAAAACATTCAGTACTTC.

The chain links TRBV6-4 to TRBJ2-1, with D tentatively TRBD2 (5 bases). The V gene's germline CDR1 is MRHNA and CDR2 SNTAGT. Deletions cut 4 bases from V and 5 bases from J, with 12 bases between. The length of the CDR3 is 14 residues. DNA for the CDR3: TGTGCCAGCAGTGTGTACGGAGGCAACAATGAGCAGTTCTTC. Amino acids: CASSVYGGNNEQFF.

CDR3: CASANFIRGLRSTEAFF. The DNA of the CDR3 is TGCGCCAGCGCCAATTTTATCAGGGGATTACGGAGCACTGAAGCTTTCTTT. The chain recombines TRBV5-1 with TRBJ1-1; D may be TRBD1 (6 bases). The V gene's germline CDR1 is SGHRS and CDR2 YFSETQ. V was trimmed by 7 bases and J by 4 bases, leaving 26 bases between them. This CDR3 region has 17 residues.

CDR3 amino acids: CASSGRTSGRLDEQFF. The CDR3 DNA follows: TGTGCCAGCAGCGGGAGGACTAGCGGGAGGTTGGATGAGCAGTTCTTC. The V and J genes are TRBV9 and TRBJ2-1, with TRBD2 identical over 14 bases. This CDR3 has 16 amino acids. The germline V gene encodes CDR1 SGDLS and CDR2 YYNGEE. V lost 3 bases to trimming and J lost 8 bases; unmatched junction nucleotides: 7. The entire variable domain, with the rest obtained from reference TRBV9 and TRBJ2-1, is as follows: DSGVTQTPKHLITATGQRVTLRCSPRSGDLSVYWYQQSLDQGLQFLIQYYNGEERAKGNILERFSAQQFPDLHSELNLSSLELGDSALYFCASSGRTSGRLDEQFFGPGTRLTVL.

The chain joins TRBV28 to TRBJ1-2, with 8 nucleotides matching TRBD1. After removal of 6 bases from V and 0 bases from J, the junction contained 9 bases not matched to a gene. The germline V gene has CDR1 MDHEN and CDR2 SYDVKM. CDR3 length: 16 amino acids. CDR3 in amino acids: CASRQKRQGTNYGYTF. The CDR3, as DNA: TGTGCCAGCAGGCAAAAGAGACAGGGGACTAACTATGGCTACACCTTC.

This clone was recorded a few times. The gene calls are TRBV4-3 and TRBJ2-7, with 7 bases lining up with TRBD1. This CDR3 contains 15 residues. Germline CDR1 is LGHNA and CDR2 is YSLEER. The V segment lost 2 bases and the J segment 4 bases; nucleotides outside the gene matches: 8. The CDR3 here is CASSQRQGVIYEQYF. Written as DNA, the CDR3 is TGCGCCAGCAGCCAAAGGCAGGGGGTCATTTACGAGCAGTACTTC.

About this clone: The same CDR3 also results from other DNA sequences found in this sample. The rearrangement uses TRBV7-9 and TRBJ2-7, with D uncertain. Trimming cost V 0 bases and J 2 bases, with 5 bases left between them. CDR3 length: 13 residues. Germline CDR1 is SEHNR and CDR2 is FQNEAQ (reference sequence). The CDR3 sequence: CASSLATAYEQYF. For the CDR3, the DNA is TGTGCCAGCAGCTTAGCAACGGCCTACGAGCAGTACTTC. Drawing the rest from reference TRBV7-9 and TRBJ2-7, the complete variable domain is DTGVSQNPRHKITKRGQNVTFRCDPISEHNRLYWYRQTLGQGPEFLTYFQNEAQLEKSRLLSDRFSAERPKGSFSTLEIQRTEQGDSAMYLCASSLATAYEQYFGPGTRLTVT.

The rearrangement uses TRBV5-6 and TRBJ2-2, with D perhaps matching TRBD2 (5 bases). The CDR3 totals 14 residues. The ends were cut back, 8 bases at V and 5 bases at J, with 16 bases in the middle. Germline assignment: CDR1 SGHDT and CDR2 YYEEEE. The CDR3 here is CASPKLRGTGELFF. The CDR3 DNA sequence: TGTGCCAGTCCGAAATTACGAGGGACCGGGGAGCTGTTTTTT.

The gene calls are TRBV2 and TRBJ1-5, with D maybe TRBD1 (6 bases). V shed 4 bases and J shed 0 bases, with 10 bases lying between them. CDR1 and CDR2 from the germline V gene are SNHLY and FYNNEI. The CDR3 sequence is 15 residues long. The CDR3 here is CASSGGGDSNQPQHF. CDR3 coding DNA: TGTGCCAGCAGTGGGGGGGGCGATAGCAATCAGCCCCAGCATTTT.

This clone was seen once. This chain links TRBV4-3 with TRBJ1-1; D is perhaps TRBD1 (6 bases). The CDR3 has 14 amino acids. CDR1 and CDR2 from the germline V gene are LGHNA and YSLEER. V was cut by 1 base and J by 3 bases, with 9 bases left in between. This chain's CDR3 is CASSQGEGDTEAFF. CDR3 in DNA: TGCGCCAGCAGCCAAGGGGAGGGGGACACTGAAGCTTTCTTT.

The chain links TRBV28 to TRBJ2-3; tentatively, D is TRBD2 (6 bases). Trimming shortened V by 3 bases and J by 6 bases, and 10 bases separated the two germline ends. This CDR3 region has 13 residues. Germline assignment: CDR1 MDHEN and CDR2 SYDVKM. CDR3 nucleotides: TGTGCCAGCAGTTTCGGGAGAATGGATACGCAGTATTTT. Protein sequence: CASSFGRMDTQYF.

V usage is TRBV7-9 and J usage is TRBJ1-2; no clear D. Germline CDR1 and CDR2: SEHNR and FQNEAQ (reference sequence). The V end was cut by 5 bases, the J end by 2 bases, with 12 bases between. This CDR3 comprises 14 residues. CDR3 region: CASSPIGGNYGYTF. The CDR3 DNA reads TGTGCCAGCAGCCCCATTGGAGGGAACTATGGCTACACCTTC.